The 19 T cell receptor beta chains below all came from one sample that was sequenced in a study of blood T cell repertoires in COVID-19. Libraries were prepared by immunoSEQ multiplex PCR; TCRdb keeps only in-frame clonotypes and omits some of them. The repertoire consists of a few hundred thousand clones, with 88% occurring once and the leading ten covering approximately 4%. The specimen was peripheral blood. The receptors were sampled from a woman between 45 and 65 years old with active or convalescent COVID-19.

This clone was seen just once. This chain uses TRBV19 with TRBJ2-7; D not resolved. The germline V and J ends were trimmed by 2 bases and 6 bases, with 11 bases remaining between them. Germline-derived CDR1 and CDR2 are LNHDA and SQIVND (reference sequence). The CDR3 is 13 residues long. The CDR3 coding sequence is TGTGCCAGTAGTATAATAATGCGAAGCGAGCAGTACTTC. Residues: CASSIIMRSEQYF.

The gene calls are TRBV4-3 and TRBJ2-1; D is perhaps TRBD2 (6 bases). Trimming took 2 bases from V and 3 from J, leaving 8 bases between them. The germline CDR1 and CDR2 sequences are LGHNA and YSLEER. The CDR3 runs 14 residues. The CDR3 nucleotides read TGCGCCAGCAGCCAAAGGGGAGGCTACAATGAGCAGTTCTTC. Translated: CASSQRGGYNEQFF.

The rearrangement uses TRBV11-2 and TRBJ2-7, with 8 positions matching TRBD2. Germline assignment: CDR1 SGHAT and CDR2 FQNNGV. The CDR3 runs to 14 residues. V lost 4 bases, J lost 5 bases, and 7 bases stayed unmatched. The CDR3 nucleotides are TGTGCCAGCAGCTCCCCGGGAGGGTCGAACGAGCAGTACTTC. Translated, it gives CASSSPGGSNEQYF.

This clone was seen at least ten times. V and J are TRBV30 and TRBJ2-4; D might be TRBD1 or TRBD2, each matching 6 bases. The V end was cut by 5 bases, the J end by 1 base, with 18 bases between. Germline CDR1 and CDR2: GTSNPN and SVGIG (reference sequence). CDR3 size: 16 residues. CDR3: CAWGGPTLLAKNIQYF. DNA for the CDR3: TGTGCCTGGGGGGGGCCAACACTATTGGCCAAAAACATTCAGTACTTC.

This chain connects TRBV9 to TRBJ2-5; TRBD2 matches 12 bases. The length of the CDR3 is 15 residues. CDR1 and CDR2 from the germline V gene are SGDLS and YYNGEE. V dropped 3 bases and J dropped 1; count of bases not matched to a gene: 1. CDR3 sequence: CASSASGGVQETQYF. In DNA form, the CDR3 reads TGTGCCAGCAGCGCTAGCGGGGGGGTCCAAGAGACCCAGTACTTC.

This clone has just one count. The chain couples TRBV30 to TRBJ2-1; 7 nucleotides agree with TRBD2. The CDR3 length is 13 residues. From germline, CDR1 is GTSNPN and CDR2 SVGIG (reference sequence). V shed 2 bases and J 10 bases; nucleotides not matched to a gene: 8. Written as DNA, the CDR3 is TGTGCCTGGAGTATCGGGGGGACGGGGGAGCAGTTCTTC. Its protein product is CAWSIGGTGEQFF.

The chain joins TRBV15 to TRBJ1-6, with D uncertain. CDR3 length: 13 residues. Trimming removed 1 base from V and 10 bases from J, with 8 bases in between. Germline V lookup: CDR1 LNHNV, CDR2 YYDKDF (reference sequence). The CDR3 bases are TGTGCCACCAGCAGAGTATATCTGTCACCCCTCCACTTT. This codes for CATSRVYLSPLHF.

CDR3 protein: CASSGQGATDTQYF. As DNA, the CDR3 is TGTGCCAGCTCAGGACAGGGTGCCACAGATACGCAGTATTTT. V gene TRBV18 combines with J gene TRBJ2-3, with 8 bases identical to TRBD1. This CDR3 is built from 14 residues. V trimming: 5 bases; J trimming: 2 bases; junction bases outside the gene matches: 3. Germline lookup yields CDR1 KGHSH and CDR2 LQKENI.

This clone has just a few counts. V gene TRBV7-8 combines with J gene TRBJ1-6; possibly TRBD1 for D (6 bases). Germline CDR1 reads SGHVS; CDR2 reads FQNEAQ. The CDR3 has 16 amino acids. The germline V and J ends were trimmed by 3 bases and 2 bases, with 11 bases remaining between them. The CDR3 nucleotides are TGTGCCAGCAGCTTTTGGACAGAAACCTATAATTCACCCCTCCACTTT. This codes for CASSFWTETYNSPLHF.

This sequence joins TRBV19 and TRBJ1-5, with 8 bases fitting TRBD1. This CDR3 comprises 17 residues. V gave up 3 bases and J gave up 1 base; unmatched junction bases: 8. Germline lookup yields CDR1 LNHDA and CDR2 SQIVND (reference sequence). The CDR3 DNA reads as TGTGCCAGTAGTATCAGGGGGCCGGGTTCGAGCAATCAGCCCCAGCATTTT. It yields the protein CASSIRGPGSSNQPQHF.

The chain is built from TRBV11-3 and TRBJ2-1; D might be TRBD1 (6 bases). CDR3 length equals 11 residues. The V end lost 4 bases, the J end lost 10 bases, and 8 bases lay between the germline ends. In germline, CDR1 is SGHNT, CDR2 YENEEA. The CDR3 nucleotides read TGTGCCAGCAGCTCCCAGGGGGAGCAGTTCTTC. This encodes CASSSQGEQFF.

The genes are TRBV5-6 and TRBJ1-3; D is ambiguous. V was trimmed by 1 base and J by 0 bases, leaving 5 bases between them. CDR3 length: 14 amino acids. CDR1 SGHDT and CDR2 YYEEEE come from the germline V gene. Here the CDR3 DNA reads TGTGCCAGCAGCTTGCTAAGCTCTGGAAACACCATATATTTT. Translation: CASSLLSSGNTIYF.

The chain carries TRBV19 and TRBJ1-5, with a tentative D call TRBD1 (6 bases). The CDR3 is made up of 16 amino acids. Germline values: CDR1 LNHDA, CDR2 SQIVND (reference sequence). V gave up 3 bases and J gave up 1 base, with 13 bases separating them. CDR3: CASSILRGRSNQPQHF. CDR3 DNA sequence: TGTGCCAGTAGTATCCTCAGGGGTCGGAGCAATCAGCCCCAGCATTTT. Together with reference TRBV19 and TRBJ1-5, the CDR3 gives the full variable domain: DGGITQSPKYLFRKEGQNVTLSCEQNLNHDAMYWYRQDPGQGLRLIYYSQIVNDFQKGDIAEGYSVSREKKESFPLTVTSAQKNPTAFYLCASSILRGRSNQPQHFGDGTRLSIL.

This clone was observed a single time. The chain recombines TRBV10-3 with TRBJ2-1, with TRBD1 matching 7 bases. The trim removed 3 bases at V and 10 bases at J, leaving 6 bases unmatched. CDR1 and CDR2 from the germline V gene are ENHRY and SYGVKD. The CDR3 contains 13 residues. CDR3 amino acids: CAISDFAQGEQFF. The CDR3 DNA sequence: TGTGCCATCAGTGATTTCGCACAGGGGGAGCAGTTCTTC.

The chain employs TRBV15 and TRBJ2-7; 13 positions match TRBD2. The CDR3 covers 15 residues. The germline V gene encodes CDR1 LNHNV and CDR2 YYDKDF (reference sequence). With 2 bases clipped from V and 2 bases from J, the junction kept 0 bases outside the gene matches. The chain's CDR3 is CATSRTSGRAYEQYF. The CDR3 DNA is TGTGCCACCAGCAGAACTAGCGGGAGGGCCTACGAGCAGTACTTC.

The chain recombines TRBV10-2 with TRBJ2-7; 7 bases align to TRBD2. From germline, CDR1 is WSHSY and CDR2 SAAADI. The CDR3 is made up of 14 amino acids. After removal of 5 bases from V and 5 bases from J, the junction contained 9 bases not matched to a gene. This CDR3 is CASSSGEGRNEQYF. CDR3 coding DNA: TGCGCCAGCAGTTCGGGGGAGGGCCGCAACGAGCAGTACTTC.

The chain recombines TRBV6-2 or TRBV6-3 with TRBJ2-3, with 7 bases lining up with TRBD2. V gave up 2 bases and J gave up 0 bases; unmatched junction bases: 8. The germline CDR1 and CDR2 sequences are MNHEY and SVGEGT. The CDR3 totals 17 residues. The CDR3: CASSYLISGYSTDTQYF. The CDR3 DNA reads as TGTGCCAGCAGTTACCTGATTAGCGGGTATAGCACAGATACGCAGTATTTT.

J is TRBJ2-2 and V is TRBV5-1; weak D call: TRBD2 (7 bases). The CDR3 runs to 16 residues. Germline assignment: CDR1 SGHRS and CDR2 YFSETQ. V shed 0 bases and J shed 5 bases, with 14 bases lying between them. In nucleotides, the CDR3 is TGCGCCAGCAGCTTGGACGGGGGGCTGTGGACCGGGGAGCTGTTTTTT. Protein: CASSLDGGLWTGELFF.

The V gene is TRBV6-5, the J gene TRBJ1-4; TRBD1 matches 7 bases. Per the germline V gene, CDR1 is MNHEY and CDR2 is SVGAGI. The CDR3 totals 16 residues. V trimming: 0 bases; J trimming: 8 bases; junction bases outside the gene matches: 9. The chain's CDR3 is CASSYSIFTGAEKLFF. The CDR3 DNA sequence: TGTGCCAGCAGTTACTCGATTTTTACAGGGGCCGAAAAACTGTTTTTT.